This T cell receptor beta chain was found in a study of human thymus T cells. Resections removed during corrective heart surgery provided the thymus tissue used. It was healthy Finnish infants having corrective surgery for congenital heart defects who were the donors. Method: immunoSEQ multiplex PCR; TCRdb's copy keeps in-frame clones and lacks some. Altogether some 130,000 clones are present, approximately 96% being singletons, with the ten largest covering more than 0.02%. Sequences were obtained from thymus tissue. The receptor's source is a boy younger than two with a congenital heart defect but otherwise immunologically healthy.

The CDR3 bases are TGTGCCAGCAGCTTAGGTCAGCGGGGTTGGGTGAACACTGAAGCTTTCTTT. Its protein product is CASSLGQRGWVNTEAFF. The chain uses TRBV7-2 and TRBJ1-1; D remains unclear. V lost 1 base to trimming and J lost 0 bases, with 15 bases between them. The CDR3 totals 17 residues. The germline V gene encodes CDR1 SGHTA and CDR2 FQGNSA.